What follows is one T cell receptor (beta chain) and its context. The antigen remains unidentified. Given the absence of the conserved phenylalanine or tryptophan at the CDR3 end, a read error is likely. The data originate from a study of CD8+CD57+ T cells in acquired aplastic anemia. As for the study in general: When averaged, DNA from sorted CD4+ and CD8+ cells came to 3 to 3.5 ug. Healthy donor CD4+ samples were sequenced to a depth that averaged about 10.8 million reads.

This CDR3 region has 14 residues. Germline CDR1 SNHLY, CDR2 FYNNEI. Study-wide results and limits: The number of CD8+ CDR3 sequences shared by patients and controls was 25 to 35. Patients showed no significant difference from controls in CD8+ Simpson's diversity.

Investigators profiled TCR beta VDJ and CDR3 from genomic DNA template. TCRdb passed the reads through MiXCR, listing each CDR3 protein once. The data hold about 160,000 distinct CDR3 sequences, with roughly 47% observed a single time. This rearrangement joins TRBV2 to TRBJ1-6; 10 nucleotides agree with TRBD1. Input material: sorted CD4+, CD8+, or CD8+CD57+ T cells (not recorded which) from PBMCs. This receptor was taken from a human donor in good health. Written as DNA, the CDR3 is TGTGCCGGCAGGGACAGGGGACTCGATTCACCCCTCCACGTT. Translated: CAGRDRGLDSPLHV.